The 31 T cell receptor beta chains listed next were all sequenced from one sample in a study of T-cell memory formation after mild COVID-19. Each CDR3 protein is one row after TCRdb ran MiXCR on the 5' RACE reads. The table has 300,000 to 400,000 distinct CDR3 sequences, around 27% seen once; the top ten hold about 13%. Sequencing input: PBMCs or a T cell subset sorted from them (not recorded which). The receptors shown here come from an adult woman who had mild COVID-19 (a few samples of this study predate the infection). Cell type and time point are not known.

This clonotype was counted once. V is TRBV7-2 and J is TRBJ1-1, with 9 bases identical to TRBD1. CDR3 length: 13 amino acids. Germline V gene data show CDR1 as SGHTA and CDR2 as FQGNSA. Trimming at V came to 5 bases and at J to 10 bases, leaving 8 bases not matched to a gene. The CDR3 DNA sequence: TGTGCCAGCAGCCTATACGAACAGGGGGCAGCTTTCTTT. Its translation: CASSLYEQGAAFF.

This clonotype was counted only a few times. The chain joins TRBV24-1 to TRBJ2-1; D unresolved. The CDR3 contains 15 residues. Between the trimmed V and J ends, which lost 2 bases and 7 bases, there was a span of 14 bases. In germline, CDR1 is KGHDR, CDR2 SFDVKD. The CDR3 reads CATSDSSVGKNEQFF. The DNA of the CDR3 is TGTGCCACCAGTGATTCGTCGGTAGGGAAGAATGAGCAGTTCTTC.

This clonotype showed up just a few times. The gene calls are TRBV20-1 and TRBJ1-6, with D perhaps TRBD1 (6 bases). Between the trimmed V and J ends, which lost 3 bases and 8 bases, there was a span of 14 bases. The CDR3 spans 14 residues. Germline lookup yields CDR1 DFQATT and CDR2 SNEGSKA (reference sequence). The CDR3 reads CSARDGQPHSPLHF. Here the CDR3 DNA reads TGCAGTGCTAGGGATGGACAGCCCCATTCACCCCTCCACTTT.

This rearrangement joins TRBV18 to TRBJ1-5, with D perhaps TRBD1 (6 bases). CDR3 size: 17 residues. CDR1 is KGHSH and CDR2 is LQKENI in the germline V gene. Trimming pared 5 bases from V and 2 bases from J, leaving 19 bases between. The CDR3 region is CASSNQGPGSGNQPQHF. As DNA, the CDR3 is TGTGCCAGCTCAAATCAGGGGCCCGGATCGGGCAATCAGCCCCAGCATTTT.

This chain links TRBV9 with TRBJ2-7; 8 bases fit TRBD2. Trimming cost V 4 bases and J 6 bases; bases outside gene matches: 12. Germline V lookup: CDR1 SGDLS, CDR2 YYNGEE. The CDR3 contains 15 residues. The CDR3 sequence is CASSIFSGTAAEQYF. In DNA, the CDR3 is TGTGCCAGCAGCATATTTAGCGGGACCGCCGCCGAGCAGTACTTC.

The rearrangement joins TRBV4-3 to TRBJ2-3; D may be TRBD2 (6 bases). There are 16 residues in the CDR3. The germline V gene encodes CDR1 LGHNA and CDR2 YSLEER. V dropped 5 bases and J dropped 2 bases, with 17 bases sitting between them. This CDR3 reads CASSAAPGLSTDTQYF. DNA of the CDR3: TGCGCCAGCAGCGCGGCACCGGGACTTTCCACAGATACGCAGTATTTT.

In this sample, this clonotype turned up many times. This chain connects TRBV20-1 to TRBJ2-3, with a weak D call TRBD1 (6 bases). Germline V CDR1 and CDR2: DFQATT, SNEGSKA (reference sequence). The CDR3 covers 15 residues. V lost 3 bases to trimming and J lost 3 bases, with 16 bases between them. CDR3 amino acids: CSASPLTGLTDTQYF. The CDR3 coding sequence is TGCAGTGCTAGCCCCTTAACAGGGTTAACAGATACGCAGTATTTT.

The sample holds a few counts of this clonotype. The genes are TRBV7-6 and TRBJ2-3; perhaps TRBD1 as D (6 bases). The V gene's germline CDR1 is SGHVS and CDR2 FNYEAQ. The V and J ends lost 1 base and 6 bases respectively, with 14 bases between them. The CDR3 covers 15 residues. DNA of the CDR3: TGTGCCAGCAGCTTAGGAGGGTCAGGGGTGGATACGCAGTATTTT. It is translated as CASSLGGSGVDTQYF.

This clonotype was found many times. This sequence joins TRBV6-2 or TRBV6-3 and TRBJ2-6, with 8 bases fitting TRBD1. V shed 6 bases, J shed 4 bases, and the junction held 8 bases outside the gene matches. The germline gives CDR1 MNHEY, CDR2 SVGEGT. This CDR3 spans 16 amino acids. This CDR3 is CASSKMDRAGANVLTF. The DNA for the CDR3 is TGTGCCAGCAGCAAAATGGACAGGGCCGGGGCCAACGTCCTGACTTTC.

V and J are TRBV4-1 and TRBJ1-5; D remains unclear. The V gene lost 6 bases and the J gene lost 6 bases, with 12 bases spanning the gap. The CDR3 is 13 residues long. CDR1 MGHRA and CDR2 YSYEKL come from the germline V gene. The CDR3 coding sequence is TGCGCCAGCAGTTGGCGGGTGGCTCAGCCCCAGCATTTT. Its protein is CASSWRVAQPQHF.

This clonotype showed up just a few times. The rearrangement uses TRBV12-3 or TRBV12-4 and TRBJ2-7; either TRBD1 or TRBD2 may supply D (5 bases each). The CDR3 has 14 residues. The germline V and J ends were trimmed by 5 bases and 6 bases, with 17 bases remaining between them. The CDR3 sequence: CASSPVRGKSEQYF. CDR3 sequence (DNA): TGTGCCAGCAGTCCCGTGAGGGGTAAGAGCGAGCAGTACTTC.

This clonotype turned up a few times. The chain couples TRBV6-1 to TRBJ1-4; D is unresolved. Germline CDR1 MNHNS, CDR2 SASEGT. This CDR3 is 14 amino acids long. Trimming pared 4 bases from V and 4 bases from J, leaving 10 bases between. The CDR3 DNA reads TGTGCCAGCAGTGGTCGTAGTTTTAATGAAAAACTGTTTTTT. Its translation: CASSGRSFNEKLFF.

This clonotype was seen a few times. The chain has TRBV5-1 and TRBJ1-2; D is possibly TRBD1 (5 bases). Germline V gives CDR1 SGHRS, CDR2 YFSETQ. Trimming shortened V by 0 bases and J by 4 bases, and 10 bases separated the two germline ends. The CDR3 sequence is 14 residues long. This CDR3 is CASSLDGTLYGYTF. DNA for the CDR3: TGCGCCAGCAGCTTGGACGGGACCCTCTATGGCTACACCTTC. The full variable domain, with the rest looked up from reference TRBV5-1 and TRBJ1-2, is KAGVTQTPRYLIKTRGQQVTLSCSPISGHRSVSWYQQTPGQGLQFLFEYFSETQRNKGNFPGRFSGRQFSNSRSEMNVSTLELGDSALYLCASSLDGTLYGYTFGSGTRLTVV.

The V gene is TRBV4-1, the J gene TRBJ2-1; the match to TRBD2 covers 9 bases. The CDR3 consists of 16 residues. V lost 5 bases and J lost 2; bases outside the gene matches: 7. Germline V gene sequence: CDR1 MGHRA, CDR2 YSYEKL. In nucleotides, the CDR3 is TGCGCCAGCAGCTCGGTGATAGCGGGGGCCTACAATGAGCAGTTCTTC. Residues: CASSSVIAGAYNEQFF.

This chain uses TRBV4-2 with TRBJ1-1, with D possibly TRBD1 on 6 matching bases. V was shortened by 1 base and J by 2 bases, with 11 bases between the two germline ends. This CDR3 comprises 15 residues. Germline CDR1 reads LGHNA; CDR2 reads YNFKEQ. The CDR3 coding sequence is TGTGCCAGCAGCCAAGGGACAGCGACTAACACTGAAGCTTTCTTT. This encodes CASSQGTATNTEAFF.

This chain joins TRBV9 and TRBJ2-7; 7 positions agree with TRBD1. V dropped 2 bases and J dropped 7; count of bases not matched to a gene: 6. The CDR3 extends over 13 amino acids. Germline CDR1 and CDR2: SGDLS and YYNGEE. Here the CDR3 reads CASSVWDSQEQYF. The DNA for the CDR3 is TGTGCCAGCAGCGTCTGGGACAGCCAGGAGCAGTACTTC.

This clonotype was counted between two and nine times. J is TRBJ2-7 and V is TRBV5-1; no firm D call. In germline, CDR1 is SGHRS, CDR2 YFSETQ. The CDR3 is made up of 11 amino acids. Trimming took off 4 bases at V and 5 bases at J, with 7 bases between the two ends. The CDR3 sequence: CASSGLNEQYF. The CDR3 DNA reads TGCGCCAGCAGCGGCCTCAACGAGCAGTACTTC.

This clonotype showed up just a few times. The CDR3 coding sequence is TGTGCCAGCAGCCCTAGGACAAGTAACTATGGCTACACCTTC. Its protein is CASSPRTSNYGYTF. The rearrangement joins TRBV9 to TRBJ1-2; tentative D call: TRBD1 (5 bases). Per germline, CDR1 SGDLS and CDR2 YYNGEE. This CDR3 contains 14 residues. Between the trimmed V and J ends, which lost 4 bases and 1 base, there was a span of 11 bases. Full variable domain (missing parts from reference TRBV9 and TRBJ1-2): DSGVTQTPKHLITATGQRVTLRCSPRSGDLSVYWYQQSLDQGLQFLIQYYNGEERAKGNILERFSAQQFPDLHSELNLSSLELGDSALYFCASSPRTSNYGYTFGSGTRLTVV.

This clonotype appeared a few times. V usage is TRBV12-3 or TRBV12-4 and J usage is TRBJ2-3; D unclear. The CDR3 spans 13 residues. V lost 7 bases, J lost 4 bases, and 12 bases lay in between. CDR3 nucleotides: TGTGCCAGCAAAGTGGGGTTGGCAGATACGCAGTATTTT. Residues: CASKVGLADTQYF.

This clonotype has a handful of counts. The J gene is TRBJ2-1, the V gene TRBV19; D could derive from TRBD1 or TRBD2 (5 bases each). Per the germline V gene, CDR1 is LNHDA and CDR2 is SQIVND (reference sequence). The CDR3 extends over 15 amino acids. Deletions cut 1 base from V and 0 bases from J, with 7 bases between. The CDR3 DNA reads TGTGCCAGTAGTATAGTAGGGACCTCCTACAATGAGCAGTTCTTC. Translating gives CASSIVGTSYNEQFF.

This clonotype was seen only a few times. The J gene is TRBJ2-5, the V gene TRBV2, with D possibly called TRBD1 or TRBD2 (5 bases each). V was shortened by 3 bases and J by 7 bases, with 6 bases between the two germline ends. CDR3 length: 11 amino acids. Germline loops: CDR1 SNHLY, CDR2 FYNNEI. The CDR3 DNA is TGTGCCAGCAGTGATGGGGGGACCCAGTACTTC. Translating gives CASSDGGTQYF.

This rearrangement joins TRBV5-5 to TRBJ1-3; D is uncertain. The CDR3 loop spans 16 amino acids. The ends were cut back, 0 bases at V and 0 bases at J, with 10 bases in the middle. Germline-derived CDR1 and CDR2 are SGHKS and YYEKEE (reference sequence). The CDR3 DNA sequence: TGTGCCAGCAGCTTGGCCCCAGGAGACTCTGGAAACACCATATATTTT. This encodes CASSLAPGDSGNTIYF.

The rearrangement uses TRBV5-1 and TRBJ1-1; D not resolved. The germline V gene encodes CDR1 SGHRS and CDR2 YFSETQ. The CDR3 has 14 residues. Deletions cut 0 bases from V and 2 bases from J, with 8 bases between. The CDR3 spells CASSLVFGNTEAFF. In DNA form, the CDR3 reads TGCGCCAGCAGCTTGGTGTTTGGAAACACTGAAGCTTTCTTT.

The chain's CDR3 is CASSFSTDINEQYF. CDR3 DNA sequence: TGTGCCAGCAGTTTCTCTACGGATATTAACGAGCAGTACTTC. The V and J genes are TRBV12-3 or TRBV12-4 and TRBJ2-7; D is unclear. This CDR3 has 14 residues. V was clipped by 3 bases and J by 5 bases, with 14 bases between them.

This clonotype turned up a few times. The chain combines TRBV4-2 with TRBJ2-5; 12 positions match TRBD2. Trimming at V came to 0 bases and at J to 7 bases, leaving 12 bases not matched to a gene. This CDR3 is built from 18 residues. Germline V lookup: CDR1 LGHNA, CDR2 YNFKEQ. CDR3 amino acids: CASSQDWTSGNSRWTQYF. The CDR3, as DNA: TGTGCCAGCAGCCAAGATTGGACTAGCGGGAATAGCCGGTGGACCCAGTACTTC.

In its sample, this clonotype was seen a few times. The chain couples TRBV11-2 to TRBJ2-5; 12 bases match TRBD2. The germline V gene encodes CDR1 SGHAT and CDR2 FQNNGV. The J segment lost 3 bases and the V segment lost 5 bases, leaving 10 bases of the junction unmatched. The CDR3 is 17 residues long. The CDR3 nucleotides are TGTGCCAGCAGCCGAGGACTAGCGGGACCGGGGGAAGAGACCCAGTACTTC. Protein product: CASSRGLAGPGEETQYF.

CDR3: CASSEGVREGRLHEQYF. The CDR3 nucleotides are TGTGCCAGCAGTGAAGGGGTTCGGGAGGGGAGGCTTCACGAGCAGTACTTC. V and J are TRBV6-1 and TRBJ2-7, with 8 bases lining up with TRBD2. The germline V gene has CDR1 MNHNS and CDR2 SASEGT. The V segment lost 1 base and the J segment 5 bases; nucleotides outside the gene matches: 13. The CDR3 is 17 residues long.

This clonotype was seen a few times. The chain carries TRBV7-3 and TRBJ2-7; 8 bases agree with TRBD1. V shed 5 bases and J 3 bases; nucleotides not matched to a gene: 3. The CDR3 consists of 13 residues. CDR1 and CDR2 (germline): SGHTA, FQGTGA. The CDR3 spells CASSTGQGYEQYF. The CDR3 bases are TGTGCCAGCAGCACAGGACAGGGCTACGAGCAGTACTTC.

The chain carries TRBV20-1 and TRBJ1-5; possible D gene TRBD1, 6 bases. Germline-derived CDR1 and CDR2 are DFQATT and SNEGSKA (reference sequence). CDR3 length: 14 residues. V dropped 5 bases and J dropped 1 base, with 12 bases sitting between them. The CDR3 here is CSAPGQRSNQPQHF. In DNA, the CDR3 is TGCAGTGCTCCGGGACAACGGAGCAATCAGCCCCAGCATTTT.

This clonotype was counted between two and nine times. The V call is TRBV7-8, the J call TRBJ1-6, with D possibly matching TRBD1 (5 bases). Germline-derived CDR1 and CDR2 are SGHVS and FQNEAQ. V was pared by 0 bases and J by 8 bases, with 8 bases between. The CDR3 length is 14 residues. The CDR3 sequence: CASSLAAGHSPLHF. The CDR3 bases are TGTGCCAGCAGCTTAGCGGCGGGACATTCACCCCTCCACTTT.

The chain carries TRBV25-1 and TRBJ2-2; D not resolved. This CDR3 has 11 amino acids. Germline assignment: CDR1 MGHDK and CDR2 SYGVNS. Deletions cut 5 bases from V and 7 bases from J, with 5 bases between. CDR3 residues: CASSSFGELFF. The CDR3 region has the DNA TGTGCCAGCAGTAGCTTCGGGGAGCTGTTTTTT.